The 21 T cell receptor beta chains below come from one sample, sequenced in a study of T-cell memory formation after mild COVID-19. TCRdb reprocessed the 5' RACE reads via MiXCR and lists one record per CDR3 protein. The sample has some 50,000 distinct CDR3 sequences, 9.5% to 15% seen once; the top ten hold approximately 24%. The sequenced sample was PBMCs or a T cell subset sorted from them (not recorded which). These receptors came from a man between 18 and 29 years old who had mild COVID-19 (a few samples of this study predate the infection). Cell type and time point are not known.

This clonotype was picked up a small number of times. The gene calls are TRBV20-1 and TRBJ2-1; TRBD1 matches 8 bases. CDR1 and CDR2 (germline): DFQATT, SNEGSKA (reference sequence). J lost 6 bases, V lost 6 bases, and 10 bases had no gene match. CDR3 length: 14 amino acids. The CDR3 bases are TGCAGTGCGGTGGGGACAGGAGCGATCAATGAGCAGTTCTTC. Amino acids: CSAVGTGAINEQFF.

This chain joins TRBV7-6 and TRBJ1-5; the D is unclear. Trimming shortened V by 1 base and J by 0 bases, and 10 bases separated the two germline ends. Germline V gene lookup returns CDR1 SGHVS and CDR2 FNYEAQ. The CDR3 extends over 16 amino acids. In nucleotides, the CDR3 is TGTGCCAGCAGCTTAGATTCTGGAGATAGCAATCAGCCCCAGCATTTT. Its translation: CASSLDSGDSNQPQHF.

The chain is built from TRBV19 and TRBJ1-6; D is perhaps TRBD1 (5 bases). This CDR3 has 14 amino acids. Trimming pared 5 bases from V and 9 bases from J, leaving 14 bases between. Germline CDR1 reads LNHDA; CDR2 reads SQIVND (reference sequence). The CDR3 here is CASSPPEDISPLHF. CDR3 nucleotides: TGTGCCAGTAGTCCGCCGGAGGACATTTCACCCCTCCACTTT.

This clonotype has just a few counts. The V gene is TRBV29-1, the J gene TRBJ1-1; D gene ambiguous. Germline values: CDR1 SQVTM, CDR2 ANQGSEA. The V end lost 7 bases, the J end lost 2 bases, and 5 bases lay between the germline ends. The CDR3 runs to 10 residues. The CDR3 spells CSAYNTEAFF. The CDR3 DNA reads TGCAGCGCCTATAACACTGAAGCTTTCTTT.

This sequence joins TRBV2 and TRBJ1-1, with a weak D call TRBD1 (5 bases). The CDR3 extends over 14 amino acids. V was shortened by 3 bases and J by 4 bases, with 12 bases between the two germline ends. Germline assignment: CDR1 SNHLY and CDR2 FYNNEI. CDR3 protein: CASSDRGVGTEAFF. For the CDR3, the DNA is TGTGCCAGCAGTGACAGAGGGGTGGGCACTGAAGCTTTCTTT.

The genes are TRBV7-9 and TRBJ1-2; D not certain. V lost 5 bases and J lost 2, with 9 bases in between. This CDR3 has 13 amino acids. Germline V CDR1 and CDR2: SEHNR, FQNEAQ (reference sequence). The CDR3 coding sequence is TGTGCCAGCAGCCCGGGGATAAACTATGGCTACACCTTC. Amino acids: CASSPGINYGYTF. Complete variable domain (other parts from reference TRBV7-9 and TRBJ1-2): DTGVSQNPRHKITKRGQNVTFRCDPISEHNRLYWYRQTLGQGPEFLTYFQNEAQLEKSRLLSDRFSAERPKGSFSTLEIQRTEQGDSAMYLCASSPGINYGYTFGSGTRLTVV.

Within the sample, this clonotype is medium-sized. The chain couples TRBV6-4 to TRBJ2-1; 9 bases are a match to TRBD2. Germline lookup yields CDR1 MRHNA and CDR2 SNTAGT. J lost 0 bases, V lost 3 bases, and 0 bases had no gene match. The CDR3 sequence is 15 residues long. The CDR3, as DNA: TGTGCCAGCAGTGAAGCGGGGGGCTCCTACAATGAGCAGTTCTTC. It encodes CASSEAGGSYNEQFF.

This sequence joins TRBV3-1 and TRBJ2-2, with TRBD2 matching 11 bases. Trimming took 4 bases from V and 7 from J; bases not matched to a gene: 11. CDR1 is LGHDT and CDR2 is YNNKEL in the germline V gene (reference sequence). The length of the CDR3 is 17 residues. CDR3 in amino acids: CASSRVAGGATYGELFF. CDR3 in DNA: TGTGCCAGCAGCCGAGTAGCGGGGGGGGCAACCTACGGGGAGCTGTTTTTT.

The table lists this clonotype with a few counts. The rearrangement uses TRBV6-2 or TRBV6-3 and TRBJ2-7, with D perhaps being TRBD1 or TRBD2 (5 bases each). Germline V gene lookup returns CDR1 MNHEY and CDR2 SVGEGT. This CDR3 region has 14 residues. Trimming pared 6 bases from V and 4 bases from J, leaving 16 bases between. The CDR3 nucleotides are TGTGCCAGCAGCCCCGGGGCCGTGGTATACGAGCAGTACGTC. Its translation: CASSPGAVVYEQYV.

The rearrangement uses TRBV24-1 and TRBJ2-3; 8 positions match TRBD2. CDR1 KGHDR and CDR2 SFDVKD come from the germline V gene. The ends lost 4 bases at V and 5 bases at J; junction bases unmatched: 7. The CDR3 totals 15 residues. The CDR3 DNA sequence: TGTGCCACCAGTGACCCCGGGGGGGCAGGAGATACGCAGTATTTT. Protein: CATSDPGGAGDTQYF.

The CDR3 nucleotides are TGCAGTGCTAGAGGAGTGGGGACAGGGGGCTGGAATGAGCAGTTCTTC. It translates to CSARGVGTGGWNEQFF. The genes are TRBV20-1 and TRBJ2-1; 12 nucleotides line up with TRBD1. The CDR3 length is 16 residues. The V and J ends lost 1 base and 7 bases, in that order; junction bases with no gene match: 8. Germline lookup yields CDR1 DFQATT and CDR2 SNEGSKA (reference sequence).

The table lists this clonotype with many counts. The CDR3 DNA reads as TGTGCCAGCAGCCCACTGGGCCGGGTAGGCTCCTACGAGCAGTACTTC. Translated, it gives CASSPLGRVGSYEQYF. V and J are TRBV6-5 and TRBJ2-7, with no clear D. This CDR3 has 16 amino acids. Germline V gene lookup returns CDR1 MNHEY and CDR2 SVGAGI. Between the trimmed V and J ends, which lost 6 bases and 0 bases, there was a span of 18 bases.

The chain employs TRBV7-2 and TRBJ2-1, with 9 bases that match TRBD1. The CDR3 covers 13 residues. CDR1 is SGHTA and CDR2 is FQGNSA in the germline V gene. Losses at the gene ends were 6 bases for V and 11 bases for J; bases not matched to a gene: 8. The CDR3 loop is CASRQRDRAKQFF. The CDR3 bases are TGTGCCAGCAGACAAAGGGACAGGGCGAAGCAGTTCTTC.

The gene calls are TRBV6-5 and TRBJ1-1; D gene uncertain. Trimming removed 6 bases from V and 2 bases from J, with 4 bases in between. Germline V gene data show CDR1 as MNHEY and CDR2 as SVGAGI. The CDR3 loop spans 11 amino acids. DNA for the CDR3: TGTGCCAGCAGGCTCAACACTGAAGCTTTCTTT. This codes for CASRLNTEAFF.

The chain links TRBV29-1 to TRBJ2-5; 9 nucleotides align to TRBD1. J was trimmed by 5 bases and V by 7 bases; bases with no gene match: 5. Germline CDR1 is SQVTM and CDR2 is ANQGSEA. There are 12 residues in the CDR3. CDR3 protein: CSATGGKETQYF. CDR3 in DNA: TGCAGCGCCACAGGGGGCAAGGAGACCCAGTACTTC.

This clonotype has a handful of counts. The chain employs TRBV10-3 and TRBJ1-2; D might be TRBD1 (5 bases). The CDR3 is 12 amino acids. Trimming stripped 8 bases from V and 1 base from J, with 8 bases between. Germline V CDR1 and CDR2: ENHRY, SYGVKD. CDR3 region: CAISQGNYGYTF. For the CDR3, the DNA is TGTGCCATCTCCCAGGGTAACTATGGCTACACCTTC.

In this sample, this clonotype turned up once. Given a much more abundant clone one base away, this may be a read error. Since the CDR3 does not end with the conserved phenylalanine or tryptophan, this likely comes from a read error. The chain employs TRBV6-5 and TRBJ2-3; D might be TRBD1 (6 bases). Trimming pared 4 bases from V and 5 bases from J, leaving 16 bases between. Germline loops: CDR1 MNHEY, CDR2 SVGAGI. The CDR3 is made up of 15 amino acids. The CDR3 nucleotides are TGTGCCAGCAGTTCGACAGGCGGGCATGGAGATACGCAGTATATT. It specifies CASSSTGGHGDTQYI.

The chain couples TRBV5-1 to TRBJ2-5; D unclear. Germline assignment: CDR1 SGHRS and CDR2 YFSETQ. The CDR3 contains 14 residues. The V end lost 0 bases, the J end lost 5 bases, and 11 bases lay between the germline ends. The CDR3 DNA reads as TGCGCCAGCAGCTTGGAGGTCGGGCAGGAGACCCAGTACTTC. Translating gives CASSLEVGQETQYF.

V gene TRBV7-9 combines with J gene TRBJ2-3, with D perhaps matching TRBD1 or TRBD2 (5 bases each). The germline V gene encodes CDR1 SEHNR and CDR2 FQNEAQ (reference sequence). CDR3 length: 14 amino acids. Trimming shortened V by 10 bases and J by 0 bases, and 14 bases separated the two germline ends. Here the CDR3 DNA reads TGTGCCACATCCGGGACCTATAGCACAGATACGCAGTATTTT. Its translation: CATSGTYSTDTQYF.

The J gene is TRBJ1-4, the V gene TRBV7-2; TRBD1 agrees at 8 bases. CDR3 length equals 15 residues. Trimming took 1 base from V and 8 from J; bases not matched to a gene: 6. Germline V lookup: CDR1 SGHTA, CDR2 FQGNSA. CDR3: CASSLGQGSREKLFF. The CDR3, as DNA: TGTGCCAGCAGCTTAGGACAGGGGTCACGGGAAAAACTGTTTTTT.

This chain links TRBV7-3 with TRBJ2-1, with unresolved D. Trimming removed 5 bases at V and 9 bases at J, with 20 bases between. In germline, CDR1 is SGHTA, CDR2 FQGTGA. This CDR3 region has 15 residues. CDR3 protein: CASSPQPGPSGEQFF. The CDR3 DNA is TGTGCCAGCAGCCCCCAGCCTGGACCCTCGGGTGAGCAGTTCTTC.